This TCR beta chain was sequenced in a study of cytomegalovirus exposure and HLA in healthy donors. Germline assignment: CDR1 SGDLS and CDR2 YYNGEE. This CDR3 region has 17 residues. V trimming: 4 bases; J trimming: 4 bases; junction bases outside the gene matches: 9. This clone was counted a few times. This PCR relied on a set of 60 Vbeta primers and 13 Jbeta primers. Some clones are missing from TCRdb's copy, which holds only in-frame ones; the method was immunoSEQ multiplex PCR. The data hold over 200,000 clones, with roughly 70% observed a single time. The sequenced sample was PBMCs. The receptor was isolated from a woman between 25 and 40 years old in good health and CMV-seronegative. The rearrangement links TRBV9 to TRBJ2-7, with TRBD2 matching 15 bases. CDR3 protein: CASSRGLAGGRLYEQYF. The CDR3 DNA reads as TGTGCCAGCAGCAGGGGACTAGCGGGAGGCCGCTTGTACGAGCAGTACTTC.